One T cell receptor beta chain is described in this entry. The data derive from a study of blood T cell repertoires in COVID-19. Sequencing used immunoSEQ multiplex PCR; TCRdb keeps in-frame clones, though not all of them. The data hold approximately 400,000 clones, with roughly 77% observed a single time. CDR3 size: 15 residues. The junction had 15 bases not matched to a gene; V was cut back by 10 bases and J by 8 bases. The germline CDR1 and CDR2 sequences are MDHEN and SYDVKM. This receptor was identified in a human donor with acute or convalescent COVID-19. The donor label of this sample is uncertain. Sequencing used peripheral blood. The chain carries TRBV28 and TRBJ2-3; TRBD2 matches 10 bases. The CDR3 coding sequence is TGTGCCATCTTCGAGCGGGGGGGAAAAGGGCCTACGCAGTATTTT. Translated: CAIFERGGKGPTQYF. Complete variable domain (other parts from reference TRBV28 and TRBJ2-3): DVKVTQSSRYLVKRTGEKVFLECVQDMDHENMFWYRQDPGLGLRLIYFSYDVKMKEKGDIPEGYSVSREKKERFSLILESASTNQTSMYLCAIFERGGKGPTQYFGPGTRLTVL.